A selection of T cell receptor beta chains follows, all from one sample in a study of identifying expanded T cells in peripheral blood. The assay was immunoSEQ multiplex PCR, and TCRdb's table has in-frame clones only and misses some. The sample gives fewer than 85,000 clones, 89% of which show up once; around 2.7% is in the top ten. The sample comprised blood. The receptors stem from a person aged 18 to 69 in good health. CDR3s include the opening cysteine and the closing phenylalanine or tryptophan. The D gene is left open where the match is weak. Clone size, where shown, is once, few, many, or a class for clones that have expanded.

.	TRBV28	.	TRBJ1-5	CASSPYSNQPQHF	TGTGCCAGCAGCCCCTATAGCAATCAGCCCCAGCATTTT
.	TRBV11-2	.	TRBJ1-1	CASSLRYAGRAEAFF	TGTGCCAGCAGCTTACGTTATGCGGGGCGGGCTGAAGCTTTCTTT
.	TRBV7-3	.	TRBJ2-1	CASSKDSYNEQFF	TGTGCCAGCAGCAAAGACAGCTATAATGAGCAGTTCTTC
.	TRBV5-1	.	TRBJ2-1	CASSSPDRKANEQFF	TGCGCCAGTAGCTCCCCGGATAGAAAGGCCAATGAGCAGTTCTTC
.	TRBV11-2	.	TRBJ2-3	CASSLGSRGGTDTQYF	TGTGCCAGCAGCTTAGGTTCTAGGGGGGGGACAGATACGCAGTATTTT
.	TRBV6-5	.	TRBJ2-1	CASGRGLVHEQFF	TGTGCCAGCGGTCGAGGGCTAGTCCATGAGCAGTTCTTC
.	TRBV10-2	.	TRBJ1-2	CASSEGQPGTNGYTF	TGCGCCAGCAGTGAAGGACAGCCTGGCACTAATGGCTACACCTTC
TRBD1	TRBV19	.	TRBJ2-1	CASSLRTGANAYNEQFF	TGTGCCAGTAGTCTACGGACAGGGGCGAACGCCTACAATGAGCAGTTCTTC
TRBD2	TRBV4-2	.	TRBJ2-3	CASSPKPGLAGEGTDTQYF	TGTGCCAGCAGCCCCAAACCGGGACTAGCGGGAGAAGGCACAGATACGCAGTATTTT
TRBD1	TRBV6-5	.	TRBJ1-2	CASSYGGTALHYGYTF	TGTGCCAGCAGTTACGGGGGGACAGCCTTACACTATGGCTACACCTTC
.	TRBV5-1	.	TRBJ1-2	CASSLQEGSGYTF	TGCGCCAGCAGCTTGCAGGAGGGGAGCGGCTACACCTTC
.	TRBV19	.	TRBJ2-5	CASSIGSGQETQYF	TGTGCCAGTAGTATAGGTAGCGGCCAAGAGACCCAGTACTTC
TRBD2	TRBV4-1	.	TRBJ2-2	CASSQESQGLTGELFF	TGCGCCAGCAGCCAAGAAAGTCAGGGACTAACCGGGGAGCTGTTTTTT
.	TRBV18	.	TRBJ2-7	CASSDGALNHYEQYF	TGTGCCAGCTCAGACGGGGCACTCAACCACTACGAGCAGTACTTC
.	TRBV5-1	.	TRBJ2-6	CASSFSGTGANVLTF	TGCGCCAGCAGCTTCTCGGGGACTGGGGCCAACGTCCTGACTTTC
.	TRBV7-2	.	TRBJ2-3	CASSLVGVSTDTQYF	TGTGCCAGCAGCTTAGTCGGGGTTAGCACAGATACGCAGTATTTT
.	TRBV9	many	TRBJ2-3	CASSVYGTGADTQYF	TGTGCCAGCAGCGTATACGGGACGGGGGCAGATACGCAGTATTTT
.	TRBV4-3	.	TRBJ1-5	CASSQVLLEPQHF	TGCGCCAGCAGCCAAGTCCTACTTGAGCCCCAGCATTTT
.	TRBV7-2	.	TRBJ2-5	CASSLKSSTYQETQYF	TGTGCCAGCAGCTTAAAGAGTAGCACGTACCAAGAGACCCAGTACTTC
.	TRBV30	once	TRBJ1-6	CAWSGAPHRDGYNSPLHF	TGTGCCTGGAGTGGAGCCCCCCATCGGGACGGGTATAATTCACCCCTCCACTTT
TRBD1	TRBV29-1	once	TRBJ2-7	CSVRGTGLAEQYF	TGCAGCGTTAGGGGGACAGGGCTGGCCGAGCAGTACTTC
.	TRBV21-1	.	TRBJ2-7	CASSILPRARPSYEQYF	TGTGCCAGCAGCATCCTTCCCCGCGCAAGGCCCTCCTACGAGCAGTACTTC
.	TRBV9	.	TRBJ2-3	CASSVARQGRETQYF	TGTGCCAGCAGCGTAGCTCGTCAGGGGCGGGAGACGCAGTATTTT
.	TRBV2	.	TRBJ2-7	CASSRRGSLSYEQYF	TGTGCCAGCTCCCGAAGGGGGTCGCTAAGCTACGAGCAGTACTTC
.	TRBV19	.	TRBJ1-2	CASSMDRSNGYTF	TGTGCCAGTAGTATGGATCGGTCCAATGGCTACACCTTC
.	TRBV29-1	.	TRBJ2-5	CSVDMDVQETQYF	TGCAGCGTTGACATGGACGTTCAAGAGACCCAGTACTTC
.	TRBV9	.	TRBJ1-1	CASSVITHTEAFF	TGTGCCAGCAGCGTTATAACGCACACTGAAGCTTTCTTT
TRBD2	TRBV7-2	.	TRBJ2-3	CASSPWTSGPEDTQYF	TGTGCCAGCAGCCCATGGACTAGCGGTCCCGAAGATACGCAGTATTTT
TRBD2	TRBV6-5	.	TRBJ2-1	CASGLAGAHNEQFF	TGTGCCAGCGGGCTAGCGGGAGCCCACAATGAGCAGTTCTTC
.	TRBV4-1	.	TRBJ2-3	CASSQGDRSSTDTQYF	TGCGCCAGCAGCCAAGGTGACCGCTCGAGCACAGATACGCAGTATTTT
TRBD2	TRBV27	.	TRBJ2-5	CASSKGTSGVQETQYF	TGTGCCAGCAGTAAGGGGACTAGCGGGGTCCAAGAGACCCAGTACTTC
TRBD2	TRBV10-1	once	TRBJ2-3	CASSEAASGGIDTQYF	TGCGCCAGCAGTGAAGCGGCTAGCGGGGGGATAGATACGCAGTATTTT
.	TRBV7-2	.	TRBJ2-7	CASSPQTERYEQYF	TGTGCCAGCAGCCCTCAGACGGAACGCTACGAGCAGTACTTC
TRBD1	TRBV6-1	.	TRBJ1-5	CASTLGQGSQPQHF	TGTGCCAGCACCCTGGGACAGGGTAGTCAGCCCCAGCATTTT
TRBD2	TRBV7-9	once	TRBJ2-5	CASSSGLAGGETQYF	TGTGCCAGCAGCTCGGGACTAGCGGGAGGGGAGACCCAGTACTTC
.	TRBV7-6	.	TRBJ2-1	CASSFGIAVSSYNEQFF	TGTGCCAGCAGCTTTGGAATAGCGGTGAGCTCCTACAATGAGCAGTTCTTC
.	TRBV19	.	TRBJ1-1	CASISPEKAFF	TGTGCCAGTATTAGTCCAGAAAAAGCTTTCTTT
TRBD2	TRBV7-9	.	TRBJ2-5	CASSLTIAGGIETQYF	TGTGCCAGCAGCTTAACGATAGCGGGAGGAATAGAGACCCAGTACTTC
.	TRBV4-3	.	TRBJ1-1	CASSQEGRGRERAFF	TGCGCCAGCAGCCAAGAGGGGCGAGGAAGGGAGAGGGCTTTCTTT
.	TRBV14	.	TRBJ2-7	CASSQNTGPLTYEQYF	TGTGCCAGCAGCCAGAACACAGGGCCCTTAACCTACGAGCAGTACTTC
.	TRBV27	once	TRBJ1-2	CASSEQGRGYGYTF	TGTGCCAGCAGTGAACAGGGTCGAGGGTATGGCTACACCTTC
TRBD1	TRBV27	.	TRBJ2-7	CASSPQGQPKYEQYF	TGTGCCAGCAGTCCCCAGGGACAGCCTAAGTACGAGCAGTACTTC
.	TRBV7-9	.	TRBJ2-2	CASSPLGTGELFF	TGTGCCAGCAGCCCACTGGGGACCGGGGAGCTGTTTTTT
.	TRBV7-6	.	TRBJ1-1	CASSNPFEVLEAFF	TGTGCCAGCAGCAACCCATTTGAGGTCCTTGAAGCTTTCTTT
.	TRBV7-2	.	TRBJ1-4	CASTRGQGYNEKLFF	TGTGCCAGCACCAGAGGGCAGGGGTATAATGAAAAACTGTTTTTT
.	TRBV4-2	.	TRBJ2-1	CASSPSTSAYNEQFF	TGTGCCAGCAGCCCCTCGACTAGTGCCTACAATGAGCAGTTCTTC
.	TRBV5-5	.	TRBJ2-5	CASSLYRVETQYF	TGTGCCAGCAGCTTGTACCGGGTGGAGACCCAGTACTTC
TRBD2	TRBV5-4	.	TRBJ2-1	CASSLARTSGRVHEQFF	TGTGCCAGCAGCTTGGCGAGGACTAGCGGGAGGGTCCACGAACAGTTCTTC